This T cell receptor (beta chain) was sequenced in a study of blood T cells in healthy people across ages. General observations from the study: Getting older went along with TCR beta diversity per million T cells dropping roughly linearly. Estimates based on one million T cells were treated as lower bounds.

No fewer than 7 million PBMCs went into each sample. Germline lookup yields CDR1 SGHTA and CDR2 FQGNSA. The CDR3 spans 13 residues. V was pared by 2 bases and J by 5 bases, with 9 bases between. Concerning this clonotype: The antigen is unknown.

A second about 6 to 11 cycle PCR used barcoded and J-beta primers. Carrying 12 random nucleotides, a template-switch adaptor labeled each individual cDNA molecule. TCRdb called the 5' RACE reads again in MiXCR, with one record for every CDR3 protein. Of 1.8 million or so distinct CDR3 sequences listed, about two fifths are singletons. The receptor was derived from a human donor in good health. This sequence joins TRBV7-2 and TRBJ1-1; D not resolved. Sequenced sample: blood. CDR3 loop: CASSLRAVTEAFF. In nucleotides, the CDR3 is TGTGCCAGCAGCTTAAGAGCGGTGACTGAAGCTTTCTTT.